This paragraph reports one TCR beta chain. The source of the sample is a study of blood T cell repertoires in COVID-19. Study overall: Samples representing acute and convalescent COVID-19 were sourced from the United States, Italy and Spain. The cDNA or gDNA used as material had been derived from T cells, B-cell-depleted T cells, or PBMCs.

Some clones are missing from TCRdb's copy, which holds only in-frame ones; the method was immunoSEQ multiplex PCR. The sample lists under 200,000 clones, around 90% occurring once. Losses at the gene ends were 3 bases for V and 0 bases for J; bases not matched to a gene: 1. Germline V lookup: CDR1 SGHTA, CDR2 FQGNSA. The CDR3 is made up of 15 amino acids. The sequence came from a man aged 40-49 years with active or convalescent COVID-19. This chain connects TRBV7-2 to TRBJ1-1; 10 bases map to TRBD1. Sequenced material: peripheral blood. The CDR3: CASSFGQGVNTEAFF. CDR3 in DNA: TGTGCCAGCAGCTTTGGACAGGGGGTGAACACTGAAGCTTTCTTT.